The entry below gives a single T cell receptor beta chain sequence along with its context. J gave up 5 bases and V 4 bases, and 5 bases lay outside the gene matches. The germline gives CDR1 KGHDR, CDR2 SFDVKD. There are 14 residues in the CDR3. The source of the sample is a study of blood T cell repertoires in COVID-19. Assay: immunoSEQ multiplex PCR; the TCRdb copy retains only in-frame clones and omits some. The sample includes a few hundred thousand clones, roughly 84% of them seen just once. The sequenced sample was PBMCs or T cells enriched from blood (not recorded which). The gene calls are TRBV24-1 and TRBJ2-5; 8 nucleotides match TRBD1. The clonotype was recovered from a man between 50 and 59 years old who had recovered from COVID-19. CDR3 region: CATSDPDRVETQYF. DNA of the CDR3: TGTGCCACCAGTGACCCGGACAGGGTGGAGACCCAGTACTTC.